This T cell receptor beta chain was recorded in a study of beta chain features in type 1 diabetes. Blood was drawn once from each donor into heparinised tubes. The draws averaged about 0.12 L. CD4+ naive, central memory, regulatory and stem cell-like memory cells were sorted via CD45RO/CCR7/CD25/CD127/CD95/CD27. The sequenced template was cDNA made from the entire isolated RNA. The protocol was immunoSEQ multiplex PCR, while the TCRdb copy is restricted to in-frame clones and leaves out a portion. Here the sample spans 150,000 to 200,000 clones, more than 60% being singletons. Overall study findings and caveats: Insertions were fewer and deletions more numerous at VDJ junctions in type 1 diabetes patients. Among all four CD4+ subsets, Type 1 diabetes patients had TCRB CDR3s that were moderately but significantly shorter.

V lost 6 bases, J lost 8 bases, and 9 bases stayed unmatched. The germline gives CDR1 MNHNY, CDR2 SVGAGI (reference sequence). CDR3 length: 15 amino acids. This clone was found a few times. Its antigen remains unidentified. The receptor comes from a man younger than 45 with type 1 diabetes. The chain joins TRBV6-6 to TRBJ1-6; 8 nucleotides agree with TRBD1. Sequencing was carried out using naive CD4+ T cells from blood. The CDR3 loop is CASRVPGTGYSPLHF. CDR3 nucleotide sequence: TGTGCCAGCAGGGTTCCCGGGACAGGCTATTCACCCCTCCACTTT.